This T cell receptor (beta chain) was recorded in a study of human T cells and chemical hapten exposure. Overall study: Upper inner arm skin measuring approximately 2 cm by approximately 2 cm received 2% DPC for sensitization. TCR yields per sample varied, mainly owing to small pooled library volume differences.

TCRdb processed the RACE reads anew with MiXCR; each CDR3 protein has one entry. The sample has 150,000 to 200,000 distinct CDR3 sequences; about 14% are singletons. The sample's time point: patch test 1, 2 weeks after DPC sensitization. This sample's treatment: therapeutic diphenylcyclopropenone sensitization with weekly scalp DPC. There are 12 residues in the CDR3. The J segment lost 4 bases and the V segment lost 7 bases, leaving 3 bases of the junction unmatched. Germline V gene lookup returns CDR1 DFQATT and CDR2 SNEGSKA (reference sequence). This clonotype was observed many times. This TCR came from a woman aged 25 to 39 with alopecia areata. Some clones in this sample may be carry-over from other donors' samples. The gene calls are TRBV20-1 and TRBJ1-1; TRBD1 aligns across 10 bases. The specimen comprised whole blood, sampled in connection with sensitization to the hapten diphenylcyclopropenone (DPC). For the CDR3, the DNA is TGCAGTGTCCGGACAGGGGGCACTGAAGCTTTCTTT. The encoded protein is CSVRTGGTEAFF.